This TCR beta chain was identified in a study of regulatory T cells in long-lasting Graves disease. There are many counts of this clonotype. A junction end diverges from the germline sequence, so it may reflect a read error. Time point: newly diagnosed GD, antithyroid drugs for less than 3 months. There was RNA extracted from PBMCs, and the TCR library was made from it. The authors built TCR beta libraries using iRepertoire HTBI primers and Arm-PCR of CDR3 regions. A single record per CDR3 protein comes from TCRdb applying MiXCR to the multiplex PCR reads. The repertoire holds roughly 500,000 distinct CDR3 sequences, roughly 14% seen once, with approximately 9.3% in the top ten. The CDR3 loop spans 14 amino acids. The germline V gene encodes CDR1 SGHTA and CDR2 FQGNSA. These data were also reused for a study on T cells in Graves' hyperthyroidism and ophthalmopathy. That paper adds: The TCR CDR3 first-round RT-PCR relied on the HTBI primer set. Most thyroid-expanded clonotypes above 0.001 were also found in blood.

The receptor was isolated from a man aged 25-45 years with Graves disease. This specimen consisted of peripheral blood mononuclear cells (PBMCs), obtained at new diagnosis, from a patient treated with antithyroid drugs. The chain uses TRBV7-2 and TRBJ2-1; 9 bases line up with TRBD2. The CDR3 loop is CPSSLGGRGNEQFF. CDR3 coding DNA: TGTCCCAGCAGCTTAGGCGGGAGGGGCAATGAGCAGTTCTTC.